This T cell receptor (beta chain) was sequenced during a study of blood T cells in healthy people across ages. A J-beta primer mix and a sample-barcoded 5' primer were used in a second PCR of roughly 6 to 11 cycles. MiXCR, applied by TCRdb to the 5' RACE reads, yields one record per CDR3 protein. Here the sample spans around 1.5 million distinct CDR3 sequences, roughly 30% being singletons. Total RNA was extracted at no less than 6 micrograms per sample. This clonotype was counted at least ten times. Antigen: not known. The CDR3 runs to 14 residues. Trimming cost V 1 base and J 5 bases; bases outside gene matches: 7. The germline CDR1 and CDR2 sequences are SQVTM and ANQGSEA. Study-wide findings and caveats: Among T cells, TCR beta diversity per million cells dropped roughly linearly as age rose.

The rearrangement joins TRBV29-1 to TRBJ2-7; TRBD2 matches at 8 bases. The origin of this receptor is a woman between 25 and 40 years old in good health. Sequencing used blood. The CDR3 region has the DNA TGCAGCGTTGAAGTGGGCGGGAGGCTCAACGAGCAGTACTTC. Its translation: CSVEVGGRLNEQYF.